The 12 T cell receptor beta chains below come from one sample, sequenced in a study of regulatory T cells in long-lasting Graves disease. iRepertoire HTBI primers and Arm-PCR of CDR3 regions built TCR beta libraries. Each CDR3 protein gets one entry after TCRdb re-called the multiplex PCR reads with MiXCR. The sample gives about 620,000 distinct CDR3 sequences, roughly 15% of which show up once; 15% to 20% is in the top ten. Time point reported: newly diagnosed GD, antithyroid drugs for less than 3 months. After RNA was extracted from PBMCs, the TCR library was made from it. These data were likewise used in another study, on T cells in Graves' hyperthyroidism and ophthalmopathy.

Here the sequenced sample was peripheral blood mononuclear cells (PBMCs), taken at new diagnosis, from a patient treated with antithyroid drugs. These receptors all come from a woman aged 30 to 39 with Graves disease.

In this sample, this clonotype turned up a few times. This chain joins TRBV20-1 and TRBJ2-3, with 7 bases that match TRBD2. Germline values: CDR1 DFQATT, CDR2 SNEGSKA (reference sequence). The V gene end was trimmed by 5 bases and the J gene end by 0 bases; junction bases not matched to a gene: 2. This CDR3 has 13 amino acids. The CDR3 region is CSAQRGSTDTQYF. DNA of the CDR3: TGCAGTGCTCAGCGGGGTAGCACAGATACGCAGTATTTT.

V usage is TRBV19 and J usage is TRBJ2-2, with 11 nucleotides matching TRBD2. J lost 3 bases, V lost 7 bases, and 7 bases had no gene match. There are 16 residues in the CDR3. CDR1 and CDR2 from the germline V gene are LNHDA and SQIVND (reference sequence). Written as DNA, the CDR3 is TGTGCCAGTACCAATCTAGCGGGAGGAGACACCGGGGAGCTGTTTTTT. Translated: CASTNLAGGDTGELFF.

This clonotype was observed a handful of times. An end of the junction does not agree with germline; a read error may underlie this. This chain uses TRBV6-5 with TRBJ2-7; a weak D match, TRBD2 (6 bases). The germline V gene encodes CDR1 MNHEY and CDR2 SVGAGI. This CDR3 region has 16 residues. The CDR3 here is CASSYLGLSDSYEQYF. The CDR3 DNA follows: TGTGCCAGCAGCTACTTGGGACTTTCAGACTCCTACGAGCAGTACTTC.

This clonotype turned up a few times. Here the CDR3 reads CASNLGDTQYF. Written as DNA, the CDR3 is TGTGCCAGCAATTTGGGAGATACGCAGTATTTT. The chain combines TRBV2 with TRBJ2-3; no clear D gene. Trimming shortened V by 7 bases and J by 5 bases, and 7 bases separated the two germline ends. The CDR3 is 11 residues long. Germline CDR1 SNHLY, CDR2 FYNNEI.

The chain links TRBV28 to TRBJ1-2; D is unresolved. With 6 bases removed from V and 1 base from J, the gap between germline ends came to 15 bases. The CDR3 loop spans 15 amino acids. Germline-derived CDR1 and CDR2 are MDHEN and SYDVKM. The CDR3 DNA follows: TGTGCCAGCAGCTCCCCTACTAGGAATAACTATGGCTACACCTTC. As protein: CASSSPTRNNYGYTF.

This clonotype occurred many times. V is TRBV7-9 and J is TRBJ1-5, with TRBD1 as a possible D gene (5 bases). The CDR3 extends over 14 amino acids. CDR1 SEHNR and CDR2 FQNEAQ come from the germline V gene (reference sequence). Trimming left V 5 bases short and J 5 bases short, with 13 bases between. CDR3 DNA sequence: TGTGCCAGCAGCCCGACAGACCAATATCAGCCCCAGCATTTT. Encoded protein: CASSPTDQYQPQHF.

This clonotype was recorded a few times. The chain is built from TRBV10-3 and TRBJ2-1, with D unresolved. This CDR3 spans 13 amino acids. The ends were cut back, 6 bases at V and 8 bases at J, with 14 bases in the middle. Germline V gene data show CDR1 as ENHRY and CDR2 as SYGVKD. The CDR3 sequence is CAIRTVETDEQFF. The CDR3 DNA is TGTGCCATCAGGACGGTGGAAACGGATGAGCAGTTCTTC.

The gene calls are TRBV6-5 and TRBJ2-6, with D uncertain. With 0 bases removed from V and 3 bases from J, the gap between germline ends came to 9 bases. This CDR3 comprises 16 residues. Germline loops: CDR1 MNHEY, CDR2 SVGAGI. The CDR3 nucleotides read TGTGCCAGCAGTTACTCGAAGACGAGTGGGGCCAACGTCCTGACTTTC. Its protein is CASSYSKTSGANVLTF.

At least ten counts were recorded for this clonotype. The chain is built from TRBV28 and TRBJ2-7; 10 positions agree with TRBD1. The CDR3 is 13 amino acids. CDR1 and CDR2 (germline): MDHEN, SYDVKM. J lost 5 bases, V lost 7 bases, and 5 bases had no gene match. The CDR3 coding sequence is TGTGCCAGCAATCCGACAGGGGGCAACGAGCAGTACTTC. Translation gives CASNPTGGNEQYF.

This clonotype was picked up many times. The rearrangement links TRBV28 to TRBJ2-7; a possible D gene is TRBD1 (6 bases). The CDR3 has 13 amino acids. Trimming took 2 bases from V and 7 from J, leaving 12 bases between them. The germline V gene has CDR1 MDHEN and CDR2 SYDVKM. The DNA for the CDR3 is TGTGCCAGCAGTTTAGGGAAGAGGGGGGAGCAGTACTTC. It codes for CASSLGKRGEQYF.

This clonotype was seen ten or more times. An end of the junction does not agree with germline; a read error may underlie this. The chain links TRBV5-1 to TRBJ2-7, with 10 bases matching TRBD1. The CDR3 extends over 17 amino acids. Germline CDR1 and CDR2: SGHRS and YFSETQ. The chain's CDR3 is CASSQPAGTGVSYEQYF. In DNA form, the CDR3 reads TGTGCCAGCAGCCAACCGGCCGGGACAGGGGTCTCCTACGAGCAGTACTTC.

This chain links TRBV15 with TRBJ2-7; possible D gene TRBD2, 6 bases. The CDR3 covers 14 residues. CDR1 LNHNV and CDR2 YYDKDF come from the germline V gene (reference sequence). Trimming removed 3 bases at V and 1 base at J, with 10 bases between. CDR3 protein: CATSSRDWSYEQYF. In nucleotides, the CDR3 is TGTGCCACCAGCAGCCGGGACTGGTCCTACGAGCAGTACTTC.